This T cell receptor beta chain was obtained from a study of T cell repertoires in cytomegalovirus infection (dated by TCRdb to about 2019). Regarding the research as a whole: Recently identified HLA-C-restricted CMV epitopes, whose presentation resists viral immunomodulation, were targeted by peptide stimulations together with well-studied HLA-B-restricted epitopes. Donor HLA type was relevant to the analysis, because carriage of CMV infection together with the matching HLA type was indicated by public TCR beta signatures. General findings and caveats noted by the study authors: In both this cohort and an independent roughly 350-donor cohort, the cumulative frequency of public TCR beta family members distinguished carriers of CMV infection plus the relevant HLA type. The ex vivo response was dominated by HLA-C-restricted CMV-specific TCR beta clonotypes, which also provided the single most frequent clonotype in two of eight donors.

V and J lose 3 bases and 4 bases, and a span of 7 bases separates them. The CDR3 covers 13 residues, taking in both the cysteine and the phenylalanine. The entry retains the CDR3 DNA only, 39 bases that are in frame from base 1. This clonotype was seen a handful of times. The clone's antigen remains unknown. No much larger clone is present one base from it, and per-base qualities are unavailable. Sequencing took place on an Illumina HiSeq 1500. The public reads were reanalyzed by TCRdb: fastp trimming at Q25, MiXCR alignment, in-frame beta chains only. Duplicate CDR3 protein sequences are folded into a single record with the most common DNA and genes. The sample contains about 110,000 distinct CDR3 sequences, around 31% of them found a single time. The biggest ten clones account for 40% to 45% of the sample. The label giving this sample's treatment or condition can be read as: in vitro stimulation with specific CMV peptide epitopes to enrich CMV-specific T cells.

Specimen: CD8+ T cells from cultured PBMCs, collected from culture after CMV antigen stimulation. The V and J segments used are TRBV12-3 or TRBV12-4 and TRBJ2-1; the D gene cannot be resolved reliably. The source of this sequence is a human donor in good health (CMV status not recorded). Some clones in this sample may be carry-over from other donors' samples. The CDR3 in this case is CASSFGPYNEQFF. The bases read TGTGCCAGCAGTTTCGGACCTTACAATGAGCAGTTCTTC.